This T cell receptor (beta chain) appears in the sequencing data of a study of cytomegalovirus exposure and HLA in healthy donors. This CDR3 is 14 amino acids long. V was pared by 0 bases and J by 2 bases, with 7 bases between. Germline V gene sequence: CDR1 LNHNV, CDR2 YYDKDF (reference sequence). Comment on this clone: The target antigen is unknown. Other DNA sequences of this sample code for an identical CDR3.

Primers for the PCR totalled 60 Vbeta and 13 Jbeta. TCRdb keeps only in-frame clones here, not all; method: immunoSEQ multiplex PCR. The profile shows approximately 110,000 clones, approximately 70% of them singletons. Study-wide results and caveats: In vitro testing confirmed a few CMV-associated chains as specific for CMV antigens. One later analysis reportedly identified an Asian-associated ancestry cluster that showed fewer N-insertions than the roughly 600-donor mean. TRBV6-2, TRBV6-3 and some other V segments were unresolvable in 87-base-pair reads.

Sequenced: PBMCs. The chain joins TRBV15 to TRBJ1-2, with a tentative D call TRBD1 (6 bases). The TCR was taken from a middle-aged man in good health and CMV-seropositive. The CDR3 loop reads CATSRDRGNYGYTF. For the CDR3, the DNA is TGTGCCACCAGCAGAGATAGGGGGAACTATGGCTACACCTTC.